This T cell receptor (beta chain) was found in a study of T cells after yellow fever vaccination. Broader study findings: Clonotypes shared by both compartments, CD4 and CD8, made up a small share. In post-booster samples, most primary-vaccination clones reappeared (96% CD4, approximately 91% CD8). Abundant clonotypes (contaminants from the bulk population) could be present in FACS-sorted repertoires.

5'RACE template switching generated TCR cDNA, adding a universal primer site and UMIs. TCRdb redid the calling of the 5' RACE reads with MiXCR, one entry per CDR3 protein. The sample shows around 110,000 distinct CDR3 sequences, around 8.6% of them seen only once. This clonotype was seen more than once but under ten times. No antigen is known for it. V was cut by 7 bases and J by 5 bases, with 19 bases left in between. The CDR3 is 15 amino acids. CDR1 is SGHKS, CDR2 YYEKEE, per germline (reference sequence). The clonotype comes from a man aged 25-45 years who received the YFV17D yellow fever vaccine. Sequencing was performed on CD8+ T cells sorted from PBMCs, taken 45 days after the yellow fever booster vaccination. The rearrangement links TRBV5-5 to TRBJ1-5, with D possibly TRBD1 on 6 matching bases. The CDR3 loop reads CASDPEGVLHQPQHF. The CDR3 nucleotides read TGTGCCAGCGACCCAGAGGGGGTGTTGCATCAGCCCCAGCATTTT. The whole variable domain, remainder taken from reference TRBV5-5 and TRBJ1-5, is DAGVTQSPTHLIKTRGQQVTLRCSPISGHKSVSWYQQVLGQGPQFIFQYYEKEERGRGNFPDRFSARQFPNYSSELNVNALLLGDSALYLCASDPEGVLHQPQHFGDGTRLSIL.